A selection of T cell receptor beta chains follows, all from one sample in a study of type 1 and type 2 diabetes patients. One entry per CDR3 protein, called by TCRdb with MiXCR from the multiplex PCR reads. There are fewer than 300,000 distinct CDR3 sequences in the sample; 45% to 60% occur only once, and roughly an eighth lies in the top ten. The sample was peripheral blood mononuclear cells (PBMCs). These TCRs come from a man aged 18-30 years with type 2 diabetes. The CDR3 runs from the conserved cysteine through the conserved F or W. Each record gives: CDR3 length, J gene, clone size, D gene, V gene, CDR3 DNA, CDR3 protein. The D gene is left open where the match is weak. Rows may omit the clone size; those that give it use once, few, many or a size class.

>12|TRBJ2-7|few|NA|TRBV2
TGTGCCAGCGGGATAACTAGTGGCGAGCAGTACTTC
CASGITSGEQYF
>14|TRBJ2-7|once|NA|TRBV11-3
TGTGCCAGCAGCTTTTATGGAAGGACGGACGAGCAGTACTTC
CASSFYGRTDEQYF
>11|TRBJ1-1|NA|NA|TRBV19
TGTGCCAGTAGCCGAGGGTTTGAAGCTCTCTTT
CASSRGFEALF
>15|TRBJ2-1|few|TRBD2|TRBV2
TGTGCCAGGAGGAATCCGGGACTAGTCAAAAATGAGCAGTTCTTC
CARRNPGLVKNEQFF
>16|TRBJ2-7|NA|NA|TRBV7-9
TGTGCCAGCAGCTTAGCTGGCGGGGCCTCCGACAATGAGCAGTACTTC
CASSLAGGASDNEQYF
>14|TRBJ2-1|few|NA|TRBV6-5
TGTGCCAGCAGTTACACGACAGTTGCGGATGAGCAGTTCTTC
CASSYTTVADEQFF
>15|TRBJ2-2|few|NA|TRBV2
TGTGCCAGCAGTGAAACCTACCAGAACACCGGGGAGCTGTTTTTT
CASSETYQNTGELFF
>12|TRBJ2-7|NA|NA|TRBV7-8
TGTGCCAGCAGCCTAGGGATGGGGGAGCAGAACTTC
CASSLGMGEQNF
>16|TRBJ2-1|few|NA|TRBV7-9
TGTGCCAGCAGCCACAACGAGCGGAGGGGTTGGAATGAGCAGTTCTTC
CASSHNERRGWNEQFF
>16|TRBJ1-4|few|TRBD1|TRBV2
TGTGCCAGCTGGGGGACAGGGCGATCAACTAATGAAAAACTGTTTTTT
CASWGTGRSTNEKLFF
>11|TRBJ2-1|NA|NA|TRBV7-2
TGTGCCAGCAGCTTAGTGGCTGAGCAGTTCTTC
CASSLVAEQFF
>19|TRBJ1-3|NA|NA|TRBV25-1
TGTGCCAGCAGTGAAACCATGACCGATAGGGGATTCCCTGGAAACACCATATATTTT
CASSETMTDRGFPGNTIYF
>15|TRBJ2-1|NA|NA|TRBV12-3/TRBV12-4
TGTGCTAGCAGTTATAACAGGAACACCTACAATGAGCAGTTCTTC
CASSYNRNTYNEQFF
>14|TRBJ2-7|NA|TRBD2|TRBV10-3
TGTGCCATCAGTGAACTGGGGGGGACCTACGAGCAGTACTTC
CAISELGGTYEQYF
>17|TRBJ2-1|few|TRBD2|TRBV7-8
TGTGCCAGCAACTCCGGGACTAGCCAGAGCTCCTACAATGAGCAGTTCTTC
CASNSGTSQSSYNEQFF
>13|TRBJ1-2|NA|NA|TRBV6-5
TGTGCCAGCAGTTACCTCGGGATGGATGGCTACACCTTC
CASSYLGMDGYTF
>17|TRBJ2-6|few|TRBD2|TRBV5-1
TGCGCCAGCAGCTTACGAGATGGGGGGGTCGGGGCCAACGTCCTGACTTTC
CASSLRDGGVGANVLTF
>13|TRBJ1-2|many|NA|TRBV25-1
TGTGCCAGCAGTGTCCAACTTAACTATGGCTACACCTTC
CASSVQLNYGYTF
>12|TRBJ1-6|few|NA|TRBV14
TGTGCCAGCAGCCAAGCCCGGGTCCCCCTCCACTTT
CASSQARVPLHF
>14|TRBJ1-4|few|NA|TRBV30
TGTGCCTGGAGCCGGGACTTGGCTAATGAAAAACTGTTTTTT
CAWSRDLANEKLFF
>15|TRBJ1-3|once|NA|TRBV4-3
TGCGCCAGCAGCCAAGAACGTGACAGTGGAAACACCATATATTTT
CASSQERDSGNTIYF
>16|TRBJ2-2|few|NA|TRBV9
TGTGCCAGCAGCGTAGGCTCATTAGGAGGGACCGGGGAGCTGTTTTTT
CASSVGSLGGTGELFF
>12|TRBJ1-5|NA|NA|TRBV7-2
TGTGCCAGCAGCTTTGGAGATCAGCCCCAGCATTTT
CASSFGDQPQHF
>15|TRBJ2-1|NA|NA|TRBV5-1
TGCGCCAGCAGCTATGACCAGAGCTCCTACAATGAGCAGTTCTTC
CASSYDQSSYNEQFF
>13|TRBJ2-3|NA|NA|TRBV19
TGTGCCAGTAAACAGCGGAGCACAGATACGCAGTATTTT
CASKQRSTDTQYF
>16|TRBJ2-3|NA|NA|TRBV2
TGTGCCAGCAGTGTAACAACCGGCCCCTCGGCGGATACGCAGAATTTT
CASSVTTGPSADTQNF
>11|TRBJ2-1|NA|NA|TRBV5-1
TGCGCCAGCGGTGGGGGCGCTGAGCAGTTCTTC
CASGGGAEQFF
>16|TRBJ2-7|NA|NA|TRBV4-1
TGCGCCAGCAGCAAGAGTGGCGGCCCCCTGGTGAACGAGCAGTACTTC
CASSKSGGPLVNEQYF
>14|TRBJ2-3|NA|TRBD1|TRBV6-6
TGTGCCAGCAGGCTGACAGGGAGCACAGATACGCAGTATTTT
CASRLTGSTDTQYF
>14|TRBJ1-2|NA|NA|TRBV9
TGTGCCAGCAGCGTGGGACCGCCTAACTATGGCTACACCTTC
CASSVGPPNYGYTF
>17|TRBJ2-2|NA|TRBD2|TRBV12-3/TRBV12-4
TGTGCCAGCAGTCATCTAGCGGGGGGGTCTAACACCGGGGAGCTGTTTTTT
CASSHLAGGSNTGELFF